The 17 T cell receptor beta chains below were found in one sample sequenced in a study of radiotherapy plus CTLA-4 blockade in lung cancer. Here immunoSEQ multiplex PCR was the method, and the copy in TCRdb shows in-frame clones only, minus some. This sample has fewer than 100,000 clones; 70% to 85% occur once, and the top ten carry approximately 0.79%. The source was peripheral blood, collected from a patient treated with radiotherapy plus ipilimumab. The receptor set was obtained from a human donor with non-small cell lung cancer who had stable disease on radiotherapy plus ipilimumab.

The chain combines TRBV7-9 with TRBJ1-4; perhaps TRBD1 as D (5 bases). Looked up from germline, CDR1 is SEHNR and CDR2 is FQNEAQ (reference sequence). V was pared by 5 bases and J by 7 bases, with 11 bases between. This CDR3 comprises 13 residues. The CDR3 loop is CASSRGTAEKLFF. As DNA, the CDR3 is TGTGCCAGCAGCCGGGGGACTGCTGAAAAACTGTTTTTT.

CDR3: CASSEVLRDGGYTF. The CDR3 nucleotides are TGTGCCAGCAGTGAAGTACTCAGGGACGGTGGCTACACCTTC. The genes are TRBV6-1 and TRBJ1-2; tentative D call: TRBD1 (5 bases). Germline values: CDR1 MNHNS, CDR2 SASEGT. Deletions cut 1 base from V and 7 bases from J, with 13 bases between. The CDR3 consists of 14 residues.

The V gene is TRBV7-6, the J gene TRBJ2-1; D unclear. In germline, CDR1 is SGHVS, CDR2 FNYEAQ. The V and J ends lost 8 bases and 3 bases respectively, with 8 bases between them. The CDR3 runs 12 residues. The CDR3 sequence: CASSPGYNEQFF. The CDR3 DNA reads TGTGCCAGCTCCCCGGGCTACAATGAGCAGTTCTTC.

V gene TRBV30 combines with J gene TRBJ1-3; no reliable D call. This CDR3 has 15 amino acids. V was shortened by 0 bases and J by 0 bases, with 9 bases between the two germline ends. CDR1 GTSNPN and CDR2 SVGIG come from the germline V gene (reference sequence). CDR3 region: CAWSVSAASGNTIYF. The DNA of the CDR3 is TGTGCCTGGAGTGTGTCAGCCGCCTCTGGAAACACCATATATTTT.

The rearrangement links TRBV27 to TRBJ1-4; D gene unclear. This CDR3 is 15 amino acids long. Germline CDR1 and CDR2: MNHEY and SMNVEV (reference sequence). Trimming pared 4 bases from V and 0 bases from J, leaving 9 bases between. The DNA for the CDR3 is TGTGCCAGCAGTTCCATCGACGCAACTAATGAAAAACTGTTTTTT. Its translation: CASSSIDATNEKLFF.

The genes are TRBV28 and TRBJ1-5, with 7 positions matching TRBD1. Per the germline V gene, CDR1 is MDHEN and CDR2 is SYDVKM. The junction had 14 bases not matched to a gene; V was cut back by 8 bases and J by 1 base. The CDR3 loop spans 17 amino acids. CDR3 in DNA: TGTGCCAGCGCGAAGGAGGGGGGCAGGGGGAGCAATCAGCCCCAGCATTTT. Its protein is CASAKEGGRGSNQPQHF.

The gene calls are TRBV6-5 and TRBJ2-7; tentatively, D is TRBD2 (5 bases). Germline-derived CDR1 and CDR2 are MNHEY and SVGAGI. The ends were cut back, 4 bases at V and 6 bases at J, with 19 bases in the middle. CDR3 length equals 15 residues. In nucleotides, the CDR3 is TGTGCCAGCAGTTCTGATGGCGGGCCCCCTCTCGAGCAGTACTTC. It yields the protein CASSSDGGPPLEQYF.

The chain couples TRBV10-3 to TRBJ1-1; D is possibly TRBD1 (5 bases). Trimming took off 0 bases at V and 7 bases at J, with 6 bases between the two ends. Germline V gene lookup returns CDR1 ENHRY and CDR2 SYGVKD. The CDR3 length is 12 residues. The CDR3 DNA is TGTGCCATCAGTGAGTCGGGACTTGAAGCTTTCTTT. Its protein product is CAISESGLEAFF.

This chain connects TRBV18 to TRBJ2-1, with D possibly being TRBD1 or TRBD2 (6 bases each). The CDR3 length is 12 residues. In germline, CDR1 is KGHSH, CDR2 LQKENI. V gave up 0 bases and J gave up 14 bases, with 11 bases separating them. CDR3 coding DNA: TGTGCCAGCTCACCACCGGGGGGCCTAGAGTTCTTC. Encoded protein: CASSPPGGLEFF.

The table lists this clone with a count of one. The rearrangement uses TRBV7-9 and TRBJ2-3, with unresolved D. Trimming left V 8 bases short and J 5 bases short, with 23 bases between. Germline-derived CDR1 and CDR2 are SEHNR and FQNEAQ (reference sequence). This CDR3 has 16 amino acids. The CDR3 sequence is CASPRLGSTFVDTQYF. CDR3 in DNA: TGTGCCAGCCCCCGCCTGGGCTCCACGTTCGTAGATACGCAGTATTTT.

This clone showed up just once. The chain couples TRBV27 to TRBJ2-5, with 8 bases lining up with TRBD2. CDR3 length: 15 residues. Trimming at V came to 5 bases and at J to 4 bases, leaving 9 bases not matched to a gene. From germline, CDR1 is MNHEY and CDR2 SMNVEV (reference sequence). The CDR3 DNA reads TGTGCCAGCAGTAGGGGAGCGGGAGCTCGAGAGACCCAGTACTTC. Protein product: CASSRGAGARETQYF.

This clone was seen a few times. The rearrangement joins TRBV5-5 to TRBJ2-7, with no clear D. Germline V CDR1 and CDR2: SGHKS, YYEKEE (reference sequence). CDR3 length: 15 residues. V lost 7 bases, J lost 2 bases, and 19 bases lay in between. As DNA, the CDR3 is TGTGCCAGCGCTTTAAACGGAGAATCTCCCTACGAGCAGTACTTC. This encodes CASALNGESPYEQYF.

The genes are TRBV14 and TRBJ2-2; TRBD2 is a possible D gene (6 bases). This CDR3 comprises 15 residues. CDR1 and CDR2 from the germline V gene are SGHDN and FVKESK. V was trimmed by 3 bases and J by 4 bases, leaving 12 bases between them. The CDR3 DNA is TGTGCCAGCAGCCATGACCTAGCGTTCACCGGGGAGCTGTTTTTT. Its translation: CASSHDLAFTGELFF. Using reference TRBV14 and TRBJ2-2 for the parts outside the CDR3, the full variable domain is EAGVTQFPSHSVIEKGQTVTLRCDPISGHDNLYWYRRVMGKEIKFLLHFVKESKQDESGMPNNRFLAERTGGTYSTLKVQPAELEDSGVYFCASSHDLAFTGELFFGEGSRLTVL.

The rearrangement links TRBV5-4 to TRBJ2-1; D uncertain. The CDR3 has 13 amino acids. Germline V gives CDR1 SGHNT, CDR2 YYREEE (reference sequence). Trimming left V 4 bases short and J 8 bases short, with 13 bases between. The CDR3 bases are TGTGCCAGCAGCCTGTCCTTGGCCCATGAGCAGTTCTTC. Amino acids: CASSLSLAHEQFF.

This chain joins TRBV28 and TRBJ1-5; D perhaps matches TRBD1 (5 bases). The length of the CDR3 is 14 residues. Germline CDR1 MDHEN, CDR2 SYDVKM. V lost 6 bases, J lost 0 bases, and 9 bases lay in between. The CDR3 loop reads CASRGLLSNQPQHF. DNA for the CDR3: TGTGCCAGCAGGGGACTCCTTAGCAATCAGCCCCAGCATTTT.

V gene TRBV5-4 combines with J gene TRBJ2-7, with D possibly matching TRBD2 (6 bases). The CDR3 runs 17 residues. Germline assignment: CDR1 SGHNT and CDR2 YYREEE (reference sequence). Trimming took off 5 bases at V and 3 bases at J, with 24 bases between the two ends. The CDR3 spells CASRDGGTPHRDYEQYF. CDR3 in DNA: TGTGCCAGCAGGGACGGCGGGACTCCTCACCGAGACTACGAGCAGTACTTC.

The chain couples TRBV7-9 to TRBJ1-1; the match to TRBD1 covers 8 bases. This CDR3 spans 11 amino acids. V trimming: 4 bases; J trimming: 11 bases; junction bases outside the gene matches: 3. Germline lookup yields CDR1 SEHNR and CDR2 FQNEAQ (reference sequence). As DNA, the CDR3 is TGTGCCAGCAGCTCGACAGGGGACGCTTTCTTT. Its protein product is CASSSTGDAFF.